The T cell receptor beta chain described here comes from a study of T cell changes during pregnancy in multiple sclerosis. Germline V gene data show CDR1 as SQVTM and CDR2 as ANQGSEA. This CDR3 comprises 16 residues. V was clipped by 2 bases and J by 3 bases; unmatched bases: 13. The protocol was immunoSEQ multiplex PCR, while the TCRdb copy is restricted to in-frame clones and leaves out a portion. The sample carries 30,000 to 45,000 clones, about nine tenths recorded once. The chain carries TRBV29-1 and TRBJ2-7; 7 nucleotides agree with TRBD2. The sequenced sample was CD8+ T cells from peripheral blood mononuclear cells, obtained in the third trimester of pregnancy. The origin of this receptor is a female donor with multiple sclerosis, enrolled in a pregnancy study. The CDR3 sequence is CSVEPREGEGLYEQYF. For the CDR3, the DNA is TGCAGCGTTGAACCCAGAGAAGGGGAGGGGCTCTACGAGCAGTACTTC.